This TCR beta chain was profiled in a study of blood T cells in healthy people across ages. Findings and limits, study-wide: Long-lived donors had more naive CD4+ cells and higher diversity than aged donors.

This clonotype was observed a handful of times. Its antigen is undetermined. PCR was performed a second time for about 7 to 11 cycles using a sample-barcoded 5' primer and a J-beta primer mix. TCRdb reprocessed the 5' RACE reads with MiXCR, giving one entry per CDR3 protein. The repertoire holds about 1,600,000 distinct CDR3 sequences, approximately 40% seen once, with 7.9% in the top ten. The sequence came from a woman younger than 35 in good health. The material sequenced was blood.

CDR3 nucleotide sequence: TGCGCCAGCAGCTCGATAGGCGGCCCTGCCCACGAGCAGTACTTC. It specifies CASSSIGGPAHEQYF. This chain connects TRBV5-1 to TRBJ2-7, with no clear D. The CDR3 is 15 residues long. Germline V gene lookup returns CDR1 SGHRS and CDR2 YFSETQ. V lost 3 bases to trimming and J lost 5 bases, with 18 bases between them.